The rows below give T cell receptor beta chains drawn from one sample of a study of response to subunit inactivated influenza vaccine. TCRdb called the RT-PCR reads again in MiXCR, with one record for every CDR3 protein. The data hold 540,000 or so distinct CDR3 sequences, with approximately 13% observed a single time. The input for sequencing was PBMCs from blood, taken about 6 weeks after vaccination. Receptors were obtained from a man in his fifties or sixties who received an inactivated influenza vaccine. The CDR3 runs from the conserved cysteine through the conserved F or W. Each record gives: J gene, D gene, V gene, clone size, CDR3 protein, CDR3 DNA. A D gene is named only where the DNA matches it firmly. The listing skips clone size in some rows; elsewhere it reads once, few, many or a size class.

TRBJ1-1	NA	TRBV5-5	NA	CASSLLGESTEAFF	TGTGCCAGCAGCTTGTTGGGGGAGAGCACTGAAGCTTTCTTT
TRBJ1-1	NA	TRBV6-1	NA	CASRRDGTNTEAFF	TGTGCCAGCAGACGTGACGGAACTAACACTGAAGCTTTCTTT
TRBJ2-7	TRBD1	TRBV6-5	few	CASSSDAYRGREQYF	TGTGCCAGCAGTTCCGACGCCTACAGGGGGAGGGAGCAGTACTTC
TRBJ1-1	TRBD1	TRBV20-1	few	CSARGTGGVHTEAFF	TGCAGTGCTAGAGGGACAGGGGGCGTCCACACTGAAGCTTTCTTT
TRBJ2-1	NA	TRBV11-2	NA	CASSPWGLDEQFF	TGTGCCAGCAGCCCTTGGGGTTTAGATGAGCAGTTCTTC
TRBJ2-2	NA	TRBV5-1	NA	CASSAFGTGGLFF	TGCGCCAGCAGCGCCTTTGGGACCGGGGGGCTGTTTTTT
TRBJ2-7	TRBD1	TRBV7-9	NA	CASRGTGAISEQYF	TGTGCCAGCAGGGGGACAGGGGCCATATCCGAGCAGTACTTC
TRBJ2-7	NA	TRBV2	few	CASSEYSYEQYF	TGTGCCAGCAGTGAATACTCCTACGAGCAGTACTTC
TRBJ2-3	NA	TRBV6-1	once	CATAGRGGIPDTQYF	TGTGCCACAGCCGGACGAGGGGGGATCCCAGATACGCAGTATTTT
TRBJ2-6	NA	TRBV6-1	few	CASSSPGHLSGANVLTF	TGTGCCAGCAGTAGCCCGGGACACCTCTCTGGGGCCAACGTCCTGACTTTC
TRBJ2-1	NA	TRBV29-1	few	CSVDLATRWQFF	TGCAGCGTTGACCTAGCGACACGGTGGCAGTTCTTC
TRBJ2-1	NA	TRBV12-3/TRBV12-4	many	CASSSPLTESSYNEQFF	TGTGCCAGCAGCTCCCCCCTGACAGAGAGCTCCTACAATGAGCAGTTCTTC
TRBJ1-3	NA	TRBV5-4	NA	CATFFYTGNTIYF	TGTGCCACCTTCTTCTACACTGGAAACACCATATATTTT
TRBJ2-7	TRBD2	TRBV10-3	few	CAIRRAGGPYEQYF	TGTGCCATCAGGCGAGCGGGAGGGCCTTACGAGCAGTACTTC
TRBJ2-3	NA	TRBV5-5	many	CASSLTINGDTQYF	TGTGCCAGCAGTCTGACGATTAATGGGGATACGCAGTATTTT
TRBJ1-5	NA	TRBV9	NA	CASSVGWQAQPQHF	TGTGCCAGCAGCGTAGGGTGGCAGGCCCAGCCCCAGCATTTT
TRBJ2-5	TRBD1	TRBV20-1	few	CSARGVGGGSFNPQYF	TGCAGTGCTAGAGGGGTAGGGGGCGGATCCTTTAATCCCCAGTACTTC
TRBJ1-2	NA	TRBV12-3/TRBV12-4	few	CASSLNGVGYGYTF	TGTGCCAGCAGTTTAAACGGGGTGGGCTATGGCTACACCTTC
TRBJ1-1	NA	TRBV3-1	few	CASSQKGGGRVAEAFF	TGTGCCAGCAGCCAAAAAGGGGGGGGGCGCGTCGCTGAAGCTTTCTTT
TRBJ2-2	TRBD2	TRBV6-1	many	CASTTTLLAGGVGELFF	TGTGCCAGCACCACAACCTTACTAGCGGGAGGCGTTGGGGAGCTGTTTTTT
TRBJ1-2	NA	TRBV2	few	CASSTGGGRYNYGYTF	TGTGCCAGCAGCACGGGGGGAGGAAGATACAACTATGGCTACACCTTC
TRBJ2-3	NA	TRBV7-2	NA	CASSLVGVTNTDTQYF	TGTGCCAGCAGCTTAGTCGGGGTAACTAACACAGATACGCAGTATTTT